This T cell receptor (beta chain) was recorded in a study of shared clonotypes between healthy human individuals. Study-wide results and caveats: Non-shared clonotypes displayed generation probabilities falling below those of clonotypes present in all four donors. Larger estimated richness was generally seen in naive subsets than in memory subsets. Clonotype sharing among the donors was expected to vary with sequencing depth.

The germline gives CDR1 MDHEN, CDR2 SYDVKM. The CDR3 extends over 14 amino acids. V lost 6 bases to trimming and J lost 5 bases, with 16 bases between them. A note on this clone: Its antigen is unknown.

The authors loaded roughly 200 ng DNA, roughly 27,000 T cell genomes, into sorted-subset replicate PCRs. This table comes from immunoSEQ multiplex PCR, and its TCRdb copy is limited to in-frame clones, with some not included. The data contain hundreds of thousands of clones, 74% of them singletons. This TCR came from a woman aged 30 to 39 in good health. The rearrangement uses TRBV28 and TRBJ1-2; D unresolved. Sequenced input: memory CD4+ T cells sorted from blood. As to subset: CD45RA-negative fraction. CDR3 sequence: CASRQSGSLYGYTF. CDR3 in DNA: TGTGCCAGCAGACAATCAGGTAGCCTTTATGGCTACACCTTC.